The sequence of this T cell receptor (beta chain) was determined in a study of T cells in Graves' hyperthyroidism and ophthalmopathy (dated by TCRdb to about 2019). With regard to the full study: Peripheral blood samples were taken at initial diagnosis, before any treatment was given. A discovery cohort of 95 to 100 patients, roughly 45 with Graves' ophthalmopathy and approximately 60 with stable Graves' hyperthyroidism, was used to find distinguishing TCR V-J signatures. Prospective prediction of ophthalmopathy was tested in an independent validation cohort of under 20 hyperthyroidism patients and approximately 17 patients who later progressed to ophthalmopathy. For training and testing, the 100 or so patients in the discovery cohort were randomly divided in a 7:3 ratio. In more than five Graves' hyperthyroidism patients, the study also compared T-cell repertoires from thyroid tissue with T-cell repertoires from blood. After sampling, hyperthyroidism patients received methimazole starting at 30 mg daily, and ophthalmopathy patients received high-dose intravenous methylprednisolone. TCR Vbeta CDR3 sequencing of 120 to 150 peripheral blood samples (over 40 ophthalmopathy, over 70 hyperthyroidism and approximately 17 progressor patients) is reported in the paper.

Stable Graves' hyperthyroidism was defined as no progression to ophthalmopathy during 18 months of follow-up. The hyperthyroidism patients were between 18 and 65 years old and newly diagnosed, with a disease duration of less than 2 months. Any patient with an uncontrolled infection, another autoimmune disease, pregnancy or lactation was excluded. Diagnoses were based on clinical symptoms, serum thyroxine and TRAb, thyroid ultrasound and orbital computed tomography. PBMCs were isolated from approximately 10 ml of fresh peripheral blood by Ficoll-Paque density gradient centrifugation. Trizol reagent was used to extract total RNA, and RNA quality was then checked on an Agilent 2100 Bioanalyzer. Inclusive of the bounding cysteine and phenylalanine, the CDR3 is 12 residues long. The only DNA kept is the CDR3, 36 bases in frame from the first base. The germline V gene sets CDR1 to SGHNT and CDR2 to YENEEA.

General conclusions and limits of the study: No statistical method was used to set the sample size in advance, and investigators knew the group allocation. Most expanded thyroid clonotypes (frequency above 0.001) were also found in blood, which suggests that blood repertoires may mirror thyroid immune responses. In cross-validation, a model built on a 13 V-J signature told ophthalmopathy apart from stable hyperthyroidism with approximately 90% sensitivity and around 84% specificity, and in testing the same model reached 80%/75%. During validation, the model predicted progression to ophthalmopathy a median of approximately six months ahead of onset, with roughly 65% sensitivity and about 75% specificity.

TCR beta CDR3 regions were amplified from RNA transcripts. A first-round RT-PCR of the TCR CDR3 used the HTBI primer set with the Qiagen OneStep RT-PCR kit. A second multiplex PCR round built the libraries, followed by size selection and purification. Libraries were sequenced paired-end with 100 bp reads on an Illumina HiSeq2000. The study's own analysis went as follows. SOAPnuke was used to process the raw data, with reads discarded if the reads contained adapters or uncalled bases, had a mean Phred below 15, or lacked an exact constant-primer or identifier match. COPE v1.2.5 was used to merge high-quality paired reads, and clonotypes were defined as unique nucleotide sequences. MiTCR v1.1 was used to align clonotypes to the IMGT TRBV, TRBD and TRBJ reference segments. Analysis was restricted to V-J combinations with a frequency above 0.0001, which covered 98% to 99.2% of repertoires. The TCS score was defined as F50 (clonal expansion) divided by E x V (chaos), with BLOSUM62-based TCRdist calculated between CDR3 peptides within each V-J. Welch's t-statistics and random forest reduced several hundred V-J features to about 13, which were used in a naive Bayes classifier (R e1071). The raw public reads went through TCRdb reprocessing: fastp at Q25, MiXCR clone calling, in-frame beta chains kept. Every entry covers one CDR3 protein and lists the most common genes and DNA from its rows. These V and J calls rely on TCRdb rather than the paper's analysis. In all, the sample holds around 620,000 distinct CDR3 sequences, and about a sixth of those were seen once. 3% to 4% of the sample comes from the top ten.

A word on this clonotype: Its antigen is unknown. A much larger clone sits a single nucleotide away, making a read error possible.

The sequencing input was blood. The receptor comes from a woman aged 25 to 39 with Graves' hyperthyroidism. Recombination linked TRBV11-3 to TRBJ2-7, with no confidently assigned D gene. The CDR3 sequence is CAGSLERSEQYF. The DNA sequence is TGTGCCGGCAGCTTAGAACGGAGTGAGCAGTACTTC.